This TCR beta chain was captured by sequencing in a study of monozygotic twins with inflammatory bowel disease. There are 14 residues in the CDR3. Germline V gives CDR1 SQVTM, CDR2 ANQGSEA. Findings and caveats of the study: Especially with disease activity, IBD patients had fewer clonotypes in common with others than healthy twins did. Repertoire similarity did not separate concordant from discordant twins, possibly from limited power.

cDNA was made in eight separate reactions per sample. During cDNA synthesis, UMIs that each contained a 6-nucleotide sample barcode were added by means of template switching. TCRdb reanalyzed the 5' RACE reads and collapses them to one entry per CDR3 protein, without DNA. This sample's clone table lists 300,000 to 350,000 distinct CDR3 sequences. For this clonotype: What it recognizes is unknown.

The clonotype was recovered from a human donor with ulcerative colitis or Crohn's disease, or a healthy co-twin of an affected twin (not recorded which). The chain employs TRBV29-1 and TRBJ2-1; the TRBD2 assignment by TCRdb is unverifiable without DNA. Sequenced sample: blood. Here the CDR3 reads CSTRTSGTYNEQFF.